A selection of T cell receptor beta chains follows, all from one sample in a study of CD8 T cells in ankylosing spondylitis. TCRdb passed the 5' RACE reads through MiXCR, listing each CDR3 protein once. The table lists 450,000 or so distinct CDR3 sequences, about 25% of them singletons. The specimen sequenced was blood, either unsorted or a sorted T cell fraction (not recorded which). These receptors all come from a male donor with ankylosing spondylitis. Each CDR3 is given with its conserved first and last residue. A D gene is named only where the DNA matches it firmly. Not all rows give a size; the values are once, few, many and, for expanded clones, a class.

TRBJ2-2 TRBD1 TRBV5-1 many TGCGCCAGCAGCTCCACAGGGGCCGGGGAGCTGTTTTTT CASSSTGAGELFF
TRBJ2-4 TRBD2 TRBV20-1 NA TGCAGTGCTAGAGGGGCGAATATTCTCGGACTAGCGGGGGTTTTGACCAAAAACATTCAGTACTTC CSARGANILGLAGVLTKNIQYF
TRBJ2-5 NA TRBV7-2 few TGTGCCAGCAGCTTAGTAGGGGTCGAGACCCAGTACTTC CASSLVGVETQYF
TRBJ2-1 TRBD2 TRBV7-8 NA TGTGCCAGCAGCTTCACTAGCGGGAGTATCTACAATGAGCAGTTCTTC CASSFTSGSIYNEQFF
TRBJ2-3 TRBD2 TRBV3-1 few TGTGCCAGCAGCCGAAGCGGGAGGGCCGGGGGAGATACGCAGTATTTT CASSRSGRAGGDTQYF
TRBJ1-2 NA TRBV10-3 NA TGTGCCATCAGTGAGTCGTTTTCCGAGGGCTACACCTTC CAISESFSEGYTF
TRBJ2-1 TRBD1 TRBV5-1 few TGCGCCAGCAGCCAGGGACAGGGGGTTACTGCGCTGGCGCAGTTCTTC CASSQGQGVTALAQFF
TRBJ1-1 NA TRBV20-1 NA TGCAGTGCCTACGCCGGTCGGAACACTGAAGCTTTCTTT CSAYAGRNTEAFF
TRBJ1-1 NA TRBV3-1 few TGTGCCAGCAGGAATACAGGCTCTTGGATGAACACTGAAGCTTTCTTT CASRNTGSWMNTEAFF
TRBJ2-7 TRBD2 TRBV7-8 NA TGTGCCAGCAGCTCCGGGACTAGCGGGATGGGGTCCTACGAGCAGTACTTC CASSSGTSGMGSYEQYF
TRBJ2-7 NA TRBV9 NA TGTGCCAGCAGCGTAGCTACGGGTAGAGTCGACGAGCAGTACTTC CASSVATGRVDEQYF
TRBJ1-5 NA TRBV6-6 NA TGTGCCAGCAGTTCTAGGGATCAGCCCCAGCATTTT CASSSRDQPQHF
TRBJ2-1 TRBD2 TRBV5-1 once TGCGCCAGCAGCTGGACCCTAGCGGGAGCCAAGTTCTTC CASSWTLAGAKFF
TRBJ1-1 NA TRBV24-1 once TGTGCCACCAGGTCGGGACATTCGAACACTGAAGCTTTCTTT CATRSGHSNTEAFF
TRBJ2-3 NA TRBV20-1 NA TGCAGTGCTAGAGATTACCGAGCTAGCACAGATACGCAGTATTTT CSARDYRASTDTQYF
TRBJ2-7 TRBD2 TRBV7-6 few TGTGCCAGCAGCTTAGAGGCATGGACTAGCGCGACCTACGAGCAGTACTTC CASSLEAWTSATYEQYF
TRBJ1-2 NA TRBV11-3 few TGTGCCAGCAGCCTCCAGGGGTCGGGGAGAGGCTACACCTTC CASSLQGSGRGYTF
TRBJ1-2 TRBD1 TRBV3-1 few TGTGCCAGCAGCCCTCGGGACAGGAATGGCTACACCTTC CASSPRDRNGYTF
TRBJ2-2 NA TRBV12-3/TRBV12-4 few TGTGCCAGCAGCTCTTCCGGGACTCTTCCTACCGGGGAGCTGTTTTTT CASSSSGTLPTGELFF
TRBJ2-1 NA TRBV11-2 few TGTGCCAGCAGCTTGCTTATTGAGCAGTTCTTC CASSLLIEQFF
TRBJ1-4 TRBD1 TRBV12-3/TRBV12-4 NA TGTGCCAGCAGTTTCCTCGGGACAGGGAACGAAAAACTGTTTTTT CASSFLGTGNEKLFF
TRBJ1-5 NA TRBV7-2 few TGTGCCAGCAGCTTAGCGCTAGGGGGGGACCAGCCCCAGCATTTT CASSLALGGDQPQHF
TRBJ1-2 NA TRBV11-2 NA TGTGCCAGCAGCCAGTCTGGGAGGAGGGGTGGCTACACCTTC CASSQSGRRGGYTF
TRBJ2-7 TRBD2 TRBV29-1 few TGCAGCGTCGCGGCGGGAGGATACGAGCAGTACTTC CSVAAGGYEQYF
TRBJ2-1 NA TRBV10-2 NA TGCGCCAGCAGGGACGGGAATGAGCAGTTCTTC CASRDGNEQFF
TRBJ1-6 TRBD1 TRBV7-8 few TGTGCCAGCAGCCTCCCCGGACAGGGTATGAAGGCCCTCCACTTT CASSLPGQGMKALHF
TRBJ2-1 NA TRBV24-1 NA TGTGCCACCAGTGCCCTCAGGGGGGGGCTTAAGGACAATGAGCAGTTCTTC CATSALRGGLKDNEQFF
TRBJ2-1 TRBD2 TRBV5-1 NA TGCGCCAGCAGCTCCGGTGCCGGGACTAGAAGTTACAATGAGCAGTTCTTC CASSSGAGTRSYNEQFF
TRBJ1-1 NA TRBV7-2 few TGTGCCAGCAGCCCCTCGGGTGAGAACACTGAAGCTTTCTTT CASSPSGENTEAFF
TRBJ1-1 NA TRBV7-9 few TGTGCCAGCAGCTTCTACAACCCGTGGAACACTGAAGCTTTCTTT CASSFYNPWNTEAFF
TRBJ2-2 NA TRBV20-1 NA TGCAGTGCTACGGAAGACCTCCTCACCGGGGAGCTGTTTTTT CSATEDLLTGELFF
TRBJ2-1 TRBD1 TRBV24-1 many TGTGCCACCAGTGATCCGGGACAGGGTTACAATGAGCAGTTCTTC CATSDPGQGYNEQFF
TRBJ2-5 NA TRBV29-1 few TGCAGCGTTGAAGGCAGGGTAAAGCTGGAGACCCAGTACTTC CSVEGRVKLETQYF
TRBJ2-1 NA TRBV7-8 few TGTGCCAGCAGCCCTAGACCGGGGGTCGCCTATGAGCAGTTCTTC CASSPRPGVAYEQFF
TRBJ2-2 TRBD2 TRBV13 few TGTGCCAGCAGCTTTATTCGAGCGGGAGATATCGCCGGGGAGCTGTTTTTT CASSFIRAGDIAGELFF
TRBJ1-1 TRBD1 TRBV5-1 many TGCGCCAGCAGCAAGGACAGGGGGAACACTGAAGCTTTCTTT CASSKDRGNTEAFF
TRBJ1-6 NA TRBV4-2 NA TGTGCCAGCAGCCAAGGCCCGGGTTTAGATTCACCCCTCCACTTT CASSQGPGLDSPLHF
TRBJ1-1 TRBD1 TRBV29-1 NA TGCAGCGTTGAACCGGACAGGGAGCTTAACACTGAAGCTTTCTTT CSVEPDRELNTEAFF
TRBJ2-7 TRBD1 TRBV3-1 NA TGTGCCAGCAGCCAGGAATGGGACAGGCGAGCGGAGCAGTACTTC CASSQEWDRRAEQYF
TRBJ2-2 TRBD1 TRBV5-5 many TGTGCCAGCAGCAGGACAGGGCCGGACACCGGGGAGCTGTTTTTT CASSRTGPDTGELFF
TRBJ2-3 TRBD2 TRBV20-1 NA TGCAGTGCTACTAGCGGGACCAATACGCAGTATTTT CSATSGTNTQYF
TRBJ1-1 TRBD1 TRBV5-1 few TGCGCCAGCAGCCCCGGAGGAGGGGGCGGCACTGAAGCTTTCTTT CASSPGGGGGTEAFF
TRBJ1-1 NA TRBV7-2 NA TGTGCCAGCAGCTTAGCGAACAGATACACTGAAGCTTTCTTT CASSLANRYTEAFF
TRBJ2-6 TRBD1 TRBV10-3 NA TGTGCCATCACCAATATCAGGGGGCCAGGGGCCAACGTCCTGACTTTC CAITNIRGPGANVLTF
TRBJ2-1 TRBD2 TRBV5-1 few TGCGCCAGCATCCTCCTAGCGGGAGGGCCGAATGAGCAGTTCTTC CASILLAGGPNEQFF
TRBJ2-1 NA TRBV4-1 NA TGCGCCAGCAGCCAAGATCCGCCGCCCAATGAGCAGTTCTTC CASSQDPPPNEQFF